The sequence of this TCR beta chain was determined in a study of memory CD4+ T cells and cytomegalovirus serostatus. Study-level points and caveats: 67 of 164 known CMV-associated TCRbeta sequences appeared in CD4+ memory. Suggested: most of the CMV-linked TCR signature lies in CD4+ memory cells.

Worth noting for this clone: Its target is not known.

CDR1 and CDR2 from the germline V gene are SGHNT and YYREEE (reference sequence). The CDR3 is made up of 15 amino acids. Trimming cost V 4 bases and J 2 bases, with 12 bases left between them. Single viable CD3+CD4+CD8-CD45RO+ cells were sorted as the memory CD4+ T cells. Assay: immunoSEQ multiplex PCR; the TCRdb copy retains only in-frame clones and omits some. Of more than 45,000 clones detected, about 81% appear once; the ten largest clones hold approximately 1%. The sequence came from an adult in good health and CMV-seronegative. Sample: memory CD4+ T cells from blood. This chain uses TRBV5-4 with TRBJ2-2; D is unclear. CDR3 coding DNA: TGTGCCAGCAGCCTGGGTACTCTTAACACCGGGGAGCTGTTTTTT. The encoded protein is CASSLGTLNTGELFF.